Listed here are 28 T cell receptor beta chains from one sample, sequenced in a study of blood T cell repertoires in COVID-19. The repertoire was sequenced with immunoSEQ multiplex PCR; TCRdb's copy has only in-frame clones and lacks some. The sample shows approximately 290,000 clones, nearly 90% of them seen only once. Sequencing used peripheral blood. The receptors come from a woman aged 30 to 39 with COVID-19, enrolled during active disease.

This clone was recorded once. The gene calls are TRBV6-2 or TRBV6-3 and TRBJ2-3, with 7 nucleotides matching TRBD2. With V trimmed by 4 bases and J by 3 bases, 7 bases remained unmatched. CDR1 and CDR2 from the germline V gene are MNHEY and SVGEGT. CDR3 size: 15 residues. CDR3 bases: TGTGCCAGCAGTTTCGGACTAGTCGGGACAGATACGCAGTATTTT. This translates into CASSFGLVGTDTQYF.

In DNA form, the CDR3 reads TGCGCCAAAGCAAGTCCCGGCAGGGCTGATTCACCCCTCCACTTT. This gives the protein CAKASPGRADSPLHF. The chain employs TRBV23-1 and TRBJ1-6; D possibly corresponds to TRBD1 (5 bases). TRBV23-1 is reported as an ORF; its role is uncertain. The CDR3 contains 15 residues. Trimming took off 10 bases at V and 8 bases at J, with 21 bases between the two ends.

The gene calls are TRBV24-1 and TRBJ2-7; possible D gene TRBD2, 5 bases. Between the trimmed V and J ends, which lost 1 base and 8 bases, there was a span of 11 bases. The germline V gene has CDR1 KGHDR and CDR2 SFDVKD. The CDR3 totals 13 residues. Here the CDR3 reads CATSDLGGIKQYF. The CDR3 coding sequence is TGTGCCACCAGTGATTTAGGAGGTATAAAGCAGTACTTC.

The rearrangement links TRBV4-2 to TRBJ1-1, with TRBD1 matching 10 bases. CDR3 length: 17 amino acids. J gave up 1 base and V 7 bases, and 12 bases lay outside the gene matches. CDR1 and CDR2 from the germline V gene are LGHNA and YNFKEQ. CDR3 nucleotide sequence: TGTGCCAGCACAAAAAAGGGGACAGGGGCTTCGAACACTGAAGCTTTCTTT. This gives the protein CASTKKGTGASNTEAFF.

The chain recombines TRBV10-1 with TRBJ2-2, with D hard to call. Germline CDR1 WNHNN, CDR2 SYGVQD (reference sequence). V shed 11 bases and J shed 6 bases, with 19 bases lying between them. This CDR3 has 14 amino acids. The CDR3 is CAEADRPAPGELFF. CDR3 coding DNA: TGCGCCGAGGCCGACCGCCCGGCACCCGGGGAGCTGTTTTTT.

V gene TRBV5-4 combines with J gene TRBJ2-7; maybe TRBD1 (6 bases). Germline values: CDR1 SGHNT, CDR2 YYREEE (reference sequence). Trimming removed 4 bases from V and 6 bases from J, with 14 bases in between. The CDR3 contains 13 residues. This chain's CDR3 is CASSEFRGGEQYF. The CDR3 coding sequence is TGTGCCAGCAGCGAATTCAGGGGCGGCGAGCAGTACTTC.

The chain couples TRBV2 to TRBJ1-5, with TRBD1 matching 7 bases. From germline, CDR1 is SNHLY and CDR2 FYNNEI. The ends lost 6 bases at V and 2 bases at J; junction bases unmatched: 7. The CDR3 runs to 15 residues. The DNA for the CDR3 is TGTGCCAGCAGGGAAAGGGGGCAGGGCAATCAGCCCCAGCATTTT. Amino acid sequence: CASRERGQGNQPQHF.

The V and J genes are TRBV18 and TRBJ2-7, with TRBD1 matching 7 bases. The CDR3 totals 16 residues. The germline CDR1 and CDR2 sequences are KGHSH and LQKENI. Unmatched junction bases numbered 8, after V lost 3 bases and J lost 0 bases. This CDR3 is CASSPLPGQSSYEQYF. DNA of the CDR3: TGTGCCAGCTCACCCTTGCCGGGACAGTCCTCCTACGAGCAGTACTTC.

The genes are TRBV13 and TRBJ2-7, with 9 bases identical to TRBD2. This CDR3 contains 15 residues. V lost 5 bases to trimming and J lost 2 bases; unmatched junction nucleotides: 7. The germline V gene encodes CDR1 PRHDT and CDR2 FYEKMQ (reference sequence). DNA for the CDR3: TGTGCCAGCAGCGAAAGCGGGGGGCGCGCCTACGAGCAGTACTTC. This sequence encodes CASSESGGRAYEQYF.

The DNA for the CDR3 is TGTGCCAGCAGCTCATCCCAGCAGCCCCAGCATTTT. Translating gives CASSSSQQPQHF. The chain uses TRBV5-6 and TRBJ1-5; D ambiguous. This CDR3 comprises 12 residues. Trimming removed 3 bases from V and 7 bases from J, with 8 bases in between. The germline gives CDR1 SGHDT, CDR2 YYEEEE.

V and J are TRBV29-1 and TRBJ2-7, with D possibly being TRBD2 (7 bases). Trimming removed 7 bases from V and 7 bases from J, with 26 bases in between. Germline V lookup: CDR1 SQVTM, CDR2 ANQGSEA. This CDR3 has 15 residues. CDR3: CSAFFLGGPTKEQYF. The DNA for the CDR3 is TGCAGCGCCTTTTTTCTGGGGGGGCCGACGAAAGAGCAGTACTTC.

This chain uses TRBV4-2 with TRBJ2-2; 11 nucleotides match TRBD2. J lost 7 bases, V lost 2 bases, and 6 bases had no gene match. The CDR3 consists of 16 residues. Germline lookup yields CDR1 LGHNA and CDR2 YNFKEQ. The CDR3 DNA reads TGTGCCAGCAGCCAAATACTAGCGGGGGAAGGCGGGGAGCTGTTTTTT. This encodes CASSQILAGEGGELFF.

The gene calls are TRBV13 and TRBJ2-3; a weak D match, TRBD2 (7 bases). Germline V CDR1 and CDR2: PRHDT, FYEKMQ (reference sequence). Trimming removed 5 bases from V and 2 bases from J, with 20 bases in between. There are 17 residues in the CDR3. CDR3 coding DNA: TGTGCCAGCAGCCCCCCTTGGGGGGGGCCGAACACAGATACGCAGTATTTT. Encoded protein: CASSPPWGGPNTDTQYF.

J is TRBJ2-7 and V is TRBV7-9; possible D gene TRBD2, 6 bases. V gave up 2 bases and J gave up 3 bases, with 14 bases separating them. The CDR3 is 15 amino acids. Germline loops: CDR1 SEHNR, CDR2 FQNEAQ (reference sequence). The CDR3 loop is CASSLFGGTVYEQYF. The CDR3 nucleotides read TGTGCCAGCAGCTTATTTGGAGGGACCGTCTACGAGCAGTACTTC.

The rearrangement links TRBV10-1 to TRBJ2-7; 8 nucleotides line up with TRBD1. The V and J ends lost 6 bases and 7 bases, in that order; junction bases with no gene match: 8. The CDR3 runs 13 residues. CDR1 is WNHNN and CDR2 is SYGVQD in the germline V gene (reference sequence). In DNA form, the CDR3 reads TGCGCCAGCAGAGGACAGGGACAACCGGAGCAGTACTTC. Translating it yields CASRGQGQPEQYF.

V and J are TRBV14 and TRBJ2-3; 10 nucleotides align to TRBD2. The germline CDR1 and CDR2 sequences are SGHDN and FVKESK. V lost 0 bases, J lost 8 bases, and 5 bases stayed unmatched. This CDR3 is 15 amino acids long. In DNA, the CDR3 is TGTGCCAGCAGCCAAGATCGGCTAGCGGGGGTTACGCAGTATTTT. Encoded protein: CASSQDRLAGVTQYF.

The gene calls are TRBV15 and TRBJ1-2; maybe TRBD1 (5 bases). Trimming took off 6 bases at V and 3 bases at J, with 8 bases between the two ends. The CDR3 runs 12 residues. Germline CDR1 and CDR2: LNHNV and YYDKDF (reference sequence). CDR3 bases: TGTGCCACCAGAGGACAAGACTATGGCTACACCTTC. Translation: CATRGQDYGYTF.

The chain couples TRBV3-1 (or the pseudogene TRBV3-2) to TRBJ2-3, with unresolved D. The CDR3 is 11 residues long. Germline V gene lookup returns CDR1 LGHDT and CDR2 YNNKEL (reference sequence). V was clipped by 5 bases and J by 9 bases, with 9 bases between them. Here the CDR3 DNA reads TGTGCCAGCAGCTTGAGAAGCACGCAGTATTTT. It translates to CASSLRSTQYF.

This sequence joins TRBV2 and TRBJ1-4, with D possibly TRBD1 on 5 matching bases. V was shortened by 8 bases and J by 3 bases, with 13 bases between the two germline ends. The CDR3 loop spans 14 amino acids. Germline CDR1 reads SNHLY; CDR2 reads FYNNEI. CDR3 in DNA: TGTGCCAGCCGACGACAGTCATCTAATGAAAAACTGTTTTTT. Protein product: CASRRQSSNEKLFF. The variable domain in full, completed from reference TRBV2 and TRBJ1-4, reads EPEVTQTPSHQVTQMGQEVILRCVPISNHLYFYWYRQILGQKVEFLVSFYNNEISEKSEIFDDQFSVERPDGSNFTLKIRSTKLEDSAMYFCASRRQSSNEKLFFGSGTQLSVL.

This chain links TRBV4-2 with TRBJ2-3, with D possibly TRBD1 on 5 matching bases. The CDR3 loop spans 16 amino acids. Trimming removed 0 bases at V and 2 bases at J, with 12 bases between. Germline assignment: CDR1 LGHNA and CDR2 YNFKEQ. CDR3: CASSQDAWGLTDTQYF. In DNA form, the CDR3 reads TGTGCCAGCAGCCAAGATGCATGGGGCCTCACAGATACGCAGTATTTT.

V usage is TRBV7-9 and J usage is TRBJ1-2; the D is unclear. Looked up from germline, CDR1 is SEHNR and CDR2 is FQNEAQ (reference sequence). With 3 bases removed from V and 8 bases from J, the gap between germline ends came to 7 bases. The CDR3 consists of 11 residues. The CDR3 protein is CASSFDRGYTF. In DNA form, the CDR3 reads TGTGCCAGCAGCTTCGATCGGGGCTACACCTTC.

This clone was counted a single time. V usage is TRBV7-2 and J usage is TRBJ2-7, with 7 positions matching TRBD2. CDR3 length equals 15 residues. The V gene's germline CDR1 is SGHTA and CDR2 FQGNSA. The junction had 9 bases not matched to a gene; V was cut back by 3 bases and J by 4 bases. The DNA of the CDR3 is TGTGCCAGCAGCTTGACCCCCGGGACTATGTACGAGCAGTACTTC. It codes for CASSLTPGTMYEQYF.

This clone was picked up a small number of times. The V call is TRBV3-1 (or the pseudogene TRBV3-2), the J call TRBJ2-2; D is possibly TRBD2 (5 bases). The V gene's germline CDR1 is LGHDT and CDR2 YNNKEL (reference sequence). The CDR3 is 15 residues long. V gave up 2 bases and J gave up 5 bases, with 12 bases separating them. The CDR3 protein is CASSQRLALTGELFF. The CDR3 nucleotides are TGTGCCAGCAGCCAAAGGCTAGCTCTTACCGGGGAGCTGTTTTTT.

The chain is built from TRBV24-1 and TRBJ2-3; D may be TRBD1 (6 bases). Germline V gene data show CDR1 as KGHDR and CDR2 as SFDVKD. This CDR3 spans 16 amino acids. Trimming removed 3 bases at V and 4 bases at J, with 16 bases between. The CDR3 loop is CATSDPTGPGPDTQYF. In DNA, the CDR3 is TGTGCCACCAGTGATCCTACAGGGCCAGGCCCAGATACGCAGTATTTT.

This chain uses TRBV4-1 with TRBJ2-4, with D uncertain. Germline V lookup: CDR1 MGHRA, CDR2 YSYEKL. This CDR3 is built from 16 residues. V dropped 2 bases and J dropped 0 bases, with 11 bases sitting between them. The CDR3 DNA reads TGCGCCAGCAGCCAATTGAGGCTTCTAGCCAAAAACATTCAGTACTTC. This gives the protein CASSQLRLLAKNIQYF.

The chain recombines TRBV2 with TRBJ2-7; possible D gene TRBD1, 6 bases. The CDR3 is 14 amino acids. CDR1 is SNHLY, CDR2 FYNNEI, per germline. V dropped 6 bases and J dropped 0 bases, with 12 bases sitting between them. The CDR3 sequence: CASRRTESSYEQYF. CDR3 coding DNA: TGTGCCAGCAGAAGGACAGAGAGCTCCTACGAGCAGTACTTC.

J is TRBJ1-1 and V is TRBV11-2, with TRBD1 as a possible D gene (5 bases). The CDR3 length is 13 residues. With 5 bases removed from V and 11 bases from J, the gap between germline ends came to 18 bases. Per the germline V gene, CDR1 is SGHAT and CDR2 is FQNNGV. Here the CDR3 reads CASSDQGGTPAFF. The CDR3 coding sequence is TGTGCCAGCAGCGATCAGGGAGGCACTCCGGCTTTCTTT.

The genes are TRBV12-3 or TRBV12-4 and TRBJ2-7; TRBD2 matches at 7 bases. Trimming cost V 5 bases and J 6 bases; bases outside gene matches: 4. This CDR3 is 12 amino acids long. CDR3 sequence reads: CASSLREAEQYF. The DNA for the CDR3 is TGTGCCAGCAGTCTTCGGGAGGCCGAGCAGTACTTC.